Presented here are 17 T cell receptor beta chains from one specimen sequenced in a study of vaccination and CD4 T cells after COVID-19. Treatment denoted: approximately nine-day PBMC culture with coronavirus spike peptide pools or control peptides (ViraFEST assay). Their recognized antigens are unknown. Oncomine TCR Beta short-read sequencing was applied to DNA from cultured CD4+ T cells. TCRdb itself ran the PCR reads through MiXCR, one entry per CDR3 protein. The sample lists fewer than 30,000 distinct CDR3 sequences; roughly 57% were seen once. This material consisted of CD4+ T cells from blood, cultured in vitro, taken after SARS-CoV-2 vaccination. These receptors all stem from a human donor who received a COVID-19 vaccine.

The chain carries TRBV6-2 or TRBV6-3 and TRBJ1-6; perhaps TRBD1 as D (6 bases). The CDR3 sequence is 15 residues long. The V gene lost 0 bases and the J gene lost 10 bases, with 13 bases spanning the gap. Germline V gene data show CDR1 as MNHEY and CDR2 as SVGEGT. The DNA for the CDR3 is TGTGCCAGCAGTTACTCGTCGAGCAGGGGCTCACCCCTCCACTTT. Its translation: CASSYSSSRGSPLHF.

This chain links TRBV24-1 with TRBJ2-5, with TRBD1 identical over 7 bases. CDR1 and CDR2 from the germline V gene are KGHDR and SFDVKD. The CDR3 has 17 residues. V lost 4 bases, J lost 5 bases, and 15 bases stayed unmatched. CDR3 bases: TGTGCCACCAGTGACCCTAGAACGGGACAGTCGAGGGAGACCCAGTACTTC. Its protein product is CATSDPRTGQSRETQYF.

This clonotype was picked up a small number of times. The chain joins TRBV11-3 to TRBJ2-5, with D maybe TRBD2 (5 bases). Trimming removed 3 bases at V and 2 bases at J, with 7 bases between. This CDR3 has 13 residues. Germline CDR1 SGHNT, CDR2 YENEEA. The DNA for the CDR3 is TGTGCCAGCAGCTTCTCGGGGCAAGAGACCCAGTACTTC. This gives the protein CASSFSGQETQYF.

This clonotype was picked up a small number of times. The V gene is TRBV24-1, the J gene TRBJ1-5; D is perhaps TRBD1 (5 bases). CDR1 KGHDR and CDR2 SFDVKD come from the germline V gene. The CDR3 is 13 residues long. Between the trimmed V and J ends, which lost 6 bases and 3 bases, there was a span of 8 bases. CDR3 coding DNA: TGTGCCACCAGTAGAGGGGTCAATCAGCCCCAGCATTTT. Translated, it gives CATSRGVNQPQHF.

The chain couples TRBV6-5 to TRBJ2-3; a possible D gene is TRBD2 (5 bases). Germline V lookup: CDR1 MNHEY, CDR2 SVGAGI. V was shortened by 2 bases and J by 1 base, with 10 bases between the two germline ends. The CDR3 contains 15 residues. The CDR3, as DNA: TGTGCCAGCAGTTACGAGGGTTTGGGCACAGATACGCAGTATTTT. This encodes CASSYEGLGTDTQYF.

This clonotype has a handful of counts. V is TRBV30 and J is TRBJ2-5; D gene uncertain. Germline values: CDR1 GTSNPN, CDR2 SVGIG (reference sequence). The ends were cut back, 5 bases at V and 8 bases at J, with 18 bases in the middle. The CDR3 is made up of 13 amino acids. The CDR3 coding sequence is TGTGCCTGGGACGGGTATCTCAAGAGCACCCAGTACTTC. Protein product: CAWDGYLKSTQYF.

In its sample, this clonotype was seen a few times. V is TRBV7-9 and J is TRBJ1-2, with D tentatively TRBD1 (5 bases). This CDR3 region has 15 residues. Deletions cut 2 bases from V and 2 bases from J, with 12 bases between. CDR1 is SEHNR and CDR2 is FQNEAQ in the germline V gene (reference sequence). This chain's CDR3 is CASSLQGGLNYGYTF. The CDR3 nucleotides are TGTGCCAGCAGCTTACAGGGTGGGCTAAACTATGGCTACACCTTC.

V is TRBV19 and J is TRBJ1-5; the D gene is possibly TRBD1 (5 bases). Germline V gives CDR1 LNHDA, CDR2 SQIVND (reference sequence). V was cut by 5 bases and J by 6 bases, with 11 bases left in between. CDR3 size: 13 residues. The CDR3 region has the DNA TGTGCCAGTAGTGGCAGGGAGGGTCAGCCCCAGCATTTT. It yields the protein CASSGREGQPQHF.

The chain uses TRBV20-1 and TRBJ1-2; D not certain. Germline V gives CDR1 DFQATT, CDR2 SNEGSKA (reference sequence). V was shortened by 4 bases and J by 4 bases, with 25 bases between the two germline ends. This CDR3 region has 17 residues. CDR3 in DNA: TGCAGTGCTAAAAGACTATGCACCCTAACTGGGCTCTATGGCTACACCTTC. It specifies CSAKRLCTLTGLYGYTF.

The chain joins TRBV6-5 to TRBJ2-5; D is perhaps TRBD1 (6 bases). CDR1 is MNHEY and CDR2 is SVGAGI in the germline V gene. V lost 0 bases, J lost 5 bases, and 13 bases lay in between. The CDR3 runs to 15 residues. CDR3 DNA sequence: TGTGCCAGCAGTTACTCTAGCAGGGGCGCGGAGACCCAGTACTTC. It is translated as CASSYSSRGAETQYF.

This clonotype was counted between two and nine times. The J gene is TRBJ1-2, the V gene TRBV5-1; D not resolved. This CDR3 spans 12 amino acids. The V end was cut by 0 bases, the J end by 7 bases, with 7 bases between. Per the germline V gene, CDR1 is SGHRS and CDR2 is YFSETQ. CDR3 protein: CASSLADVGYTF. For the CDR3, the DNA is TGCGCCAGCAGCTTGGCCGATGTTGGCTACACCTTC.

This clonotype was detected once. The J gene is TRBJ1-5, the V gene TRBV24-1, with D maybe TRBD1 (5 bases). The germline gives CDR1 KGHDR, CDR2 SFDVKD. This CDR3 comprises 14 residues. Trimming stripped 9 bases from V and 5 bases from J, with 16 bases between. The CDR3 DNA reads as TGTGCCACCCAAGGGGAGCGGGGTGATCAGCCCCAGCATTTT. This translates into CATQGERGDQPQHF.

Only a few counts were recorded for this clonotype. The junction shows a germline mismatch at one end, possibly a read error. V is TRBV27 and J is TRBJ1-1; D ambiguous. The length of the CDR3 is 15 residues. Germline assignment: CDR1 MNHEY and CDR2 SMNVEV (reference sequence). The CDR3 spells CASTKDPRLKTEAFF. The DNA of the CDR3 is TGTGCCAGCACCAAGGACCCACGCTTGAAGACTGAAGCTTTCTTT.

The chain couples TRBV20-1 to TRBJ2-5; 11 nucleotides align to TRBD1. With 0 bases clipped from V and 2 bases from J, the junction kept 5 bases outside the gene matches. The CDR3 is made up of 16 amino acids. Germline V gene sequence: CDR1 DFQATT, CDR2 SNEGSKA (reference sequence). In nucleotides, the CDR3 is TGCAGTGCTAGAGATCCGGGACAGGGGGTACAAGAGACCCAGTACTTC. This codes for CSARDPGQGVQETQYF.

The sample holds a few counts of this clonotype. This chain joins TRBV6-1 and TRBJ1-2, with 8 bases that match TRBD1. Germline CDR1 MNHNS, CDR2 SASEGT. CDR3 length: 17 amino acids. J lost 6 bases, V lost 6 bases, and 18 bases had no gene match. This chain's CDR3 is CASRPIDRGAAIDGYTF. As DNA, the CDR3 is TGTGCCAGCAGGCCCATTGACAGGGGCGCGGCCATCGATGGCTACACCTTC.

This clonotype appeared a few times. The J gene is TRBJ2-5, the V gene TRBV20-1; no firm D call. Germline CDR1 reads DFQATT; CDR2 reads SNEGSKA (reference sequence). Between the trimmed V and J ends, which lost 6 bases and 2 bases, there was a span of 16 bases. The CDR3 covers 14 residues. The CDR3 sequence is CSAQDPTHQETQYF. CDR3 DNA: TGCAGTGCCCAAGACCCGACACATCAAGAGACCCAGTACTTC.

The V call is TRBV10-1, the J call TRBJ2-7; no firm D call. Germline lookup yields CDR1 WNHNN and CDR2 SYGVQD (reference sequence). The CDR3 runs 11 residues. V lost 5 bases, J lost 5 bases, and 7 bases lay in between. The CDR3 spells CASSLGNEQYF. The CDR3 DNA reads TGCGCCAGCAGTTTGGGGAACGAGCAGTACTTC.